The clone carrying this T cell receptor beta chain was counted between two and nine times. Antigen specificity is unknown. This record comes from a study of T-cell memory formation after mild COVID-19. Findings of the study overall: The second-wave clones peaking on day 37 were not confirmed as SARS-CoV-2-specific. Later expanders leaned toward CD4+, whereas clones contracting from day 15 to 85 were balanced CD4/CD8. A subset of responding clones appeared in pre-infection memory, suggesting cross-reactive memory joined.

TCRdb analysed the 5' RACE reads with MiXCR anew, one entry per CDR3 protein. The sample includes about 290,000 distinct CDR3 sequences, 15% of them seen just once. CDR1 and CDR2 from the germline V gene are SGHTA and FQGNSA. The CDR3 sequence is 15 residues long. The V end was cut by 3 bases, the J end by 0 bases, with 9 bases between. This TCR came from a man aged 18 to 29 who had mild COVID-19 (a few samples of this study predate the infection). Cell type and time point are not known. The chain links TRBV7-2 to TRBJ1-3, with D maybe TRBD1 (6 bases). Material: PBMCs or a T cell subset sorted from them (not recorded which). CDR3 protein: CASSFGGASGNTIYF. DNA of the CDR3: TGTGCCAGCAGCTTTGGGGGGGCCTCTGGAAACACCATATATTTT.